A selection of T cell receptor beta chains follows, all from one sample in a study of T cell responses to AZD1222 COVID-19 vaccine. Clones were sequenced by immunoSEQ multiplex PCR, and TCRdb holds only the in-frame ones, with some missing. This sample carries over 85,000 clones, approximately 84% of them seen once, and the ten largest clones take 11% to 15%. The sequencing used peripheral blood, collected 28 days after the second AZD1222 dose. These receptors originate from an adult who received the AZD1222 COVID-19 vaccine. The CDR3 runs from the conserved cysteine through the conserved F or W. A D gene is named only where the DNA matches it firmly. A clone size is listed for some rows: how often the clone was seen (once, few, many), or a class if it is expanded.

TRBV6-5	once	TRBD1	TRBJ1-3	TGTGCCAGCAGCTCCTCCGGGACAGTTGGAAACACCATATATTTT	CASSSSGTVGNTIYF
TRBV7-9	once	TRBD1	TRBJ2-7	TGTGCCAGCAGCTCGTCGACAGGGGGTCTCCAGCAGTACTTC	CASSSSTGGLQQYF
TRBV27	-	-	TRBJ1-5	TGTGCCAGCAGTCCGAAAAGTGCTCAGCCCCAGCATTTT	CASSPKSAQPQHF
TRBV7-8	-	-	TRBJ2-2	TGTGCCAGCAGCTTTGGGGACACCAACACCGGGGAGCTGTTTTTT	CASSFGDTNTGELFF
TRBV21-1	-	-	TRBJ2-7	TGTGCCAGCAATCTGGAGGACACTAGTTACGAGCAGTACTTC	CASNLEDTSYEQYF
TRBV11-2	-	-	TRBJ2-1	TGTGCCAGCAGCTTAACGCTTAATGAGCAGTTCTTC	CASSLTLNEQFF
TRBV5-1	-	-	TRBJ1-1	TGCGCCAGCAGCACGTCGAGCGGGAACACTGAAGCTTTCTTT	CASSTSSGNTEAFF
TRBV5-1	-	-	TRBJ2-1	TGCGCCAGCAGCCCTTTACAGGGAAACAATGAGCAGTTCTTC	CASSPLQGNNEQFF
TRBV5-1	-	-	TRBJ2-3	TGCGCCAGCAGCCTGGTAGGGGGGCTGGTAGATACGCAGTATTTT	CASSLVGGLVDTQYF
TRBV4-1	-	-	TRBJ2-1	TGCGCCAGCAGCCGATCCCCCTACAATGAGCAGTTCTTC	CASSRSPYNEQFF
TRBV29-1	-	-	TRBJ2-3	TGCAGCGTTGAACGTGGGGGACACCTCACAGATACGCAGTATTTT	CSVERGGHLTDTQYF
TRBV7-3	-	-	TRBJ1-1	TGTGCCAGCAGCTTAAATAGGAACACTGAAGCTTTCTTT	CASSLNRNTEAFF
TRBV3-1/TRBV3-2	-	-	TRBJ2-3	TGTGCCAGCAGCCGAGAACGGACCTTAAGAGGAGATACGCAGTATTTT	CASSRERTLRGDTQYF
TRBV11-2	few	-	TRBJ1-2	TGTGCCAGCAGCTGGAAAGGAGACCTAGTCTATGGCTACACCTTC	CASSWKGDLVYGYTF
TRBV20-1	-	-	TRBJ2-3	TGCAGTGCTAGTTCGACAGGCGGGAAATGGGATACGCAGTATTTT	CSASSTGGKWDTQYF
TRBV5-1	-	-	TRBJ1-4	TGCGCCAGCAGCCCGGGACAACCAACAACTAATGAAAAACTGTTTTTT	CASSPGQPTTNEKLFF
TRBV5-6	-	TRBD1	TRBJ1-5	TGTGCCAGCAGCTTAGGACAGGGAGGCCAGCCCCAGCATTTT	CASSLGQGGQPQHF
TRBV5-1	-	-	TRBJ1-3	TGCGCCAGCAGCTTGGCCGGAGGGGCTGTTGGAAACACCATATATTTT	CASSLAGGAVGNTIYF
TRBV18	many	-	TRBJ2-5	TGTGCCAGCTCACCAAGGGCAGGGTTTCCCCCAGAGACCCAGTACTTC	CASSPRAGFPPETQYF
TRBV18	-	-	TRBJ2-1	TGTGCCAGCGCTTTCAGCACCCGGTACAATGAGCAGTTCTTC	CASAFSTRYNEQFF
TRBV4-2	-	-	TRBJ2-5	TGTGCCAGCAGTTTCCGACAGGCCGGTGAAGAGACCCAGTACTTC	CASSFRQAGEETQYF
TRBV10-3	-	TRBD1	TRBJ1-5	TGTGCCATCAGTGAGCCGGGGACAGGGGGCTCGGGTCAGCCCCAGCATTTT	CAISEPGTGGSGQPQHF
TRBV5-6	-	TRBD1	TRBJ1-2	TGTGCCAGCAGCCGGGACAGGGGAAATTACGGCTACACCTTC	CASSRDRGNYGYTF
TRBV6-2/TRBV6-3	-	-	TRBJ1-5	TGTGCCAGCAGCAACCGGGACACGATTGTCAATCAGCCCCAGCATTTT	CASSNRDTIVNQPQHF
TRBV3-1/TRBV3-2	-	-	TRBJ2-7	TGTGCCAGCAGCCATCTAGGCGAAGAGCAGTACTTC	CASSHLGEEQYF
TRBV5-1	-	-	TRBJ1-2	TGCGCCAGCAGCTTTGACGCTAACTATGGCTACACCTTC	CASSFDANYGYTF
TRBV6-1	once	-	TRBJ1-1	TGTGCCAGCAGTGATCTGGGCCCATTATCTGCGGCTTTCTTT	CASSDLGPLSAAFF
TRBV3-1/TRBV3-2	-	-	TRBJ1-5	TGTGCCAGCAGCCAGAGGGGAGTTAGAAGTCAGCCCCAGCATTTT	CASSQRGVRSQPQHF
TRBV7-3	few	-	TRBJ1-1	TGTGCCAGCAGCCTTAATTTTAAGGACACTGAAGCTTTCTTT	CASSLNFKDTEAFF
TRBV3-1/TRBV3-2	-	TRBD1	TRBJ1-1	TGTGCCAGCAGCCAACCTTCACAGGGGGCAAGGAACACTGAAGCTTTCTTT	CASSQPSQGARNTEAFF
TRBV7-9	-	-	TRBJ1-1	TGTGCCAGCAGCCGGATCCCCGGGGGTGAAGCTTTCTTT	CASSRIPGGEAFF
TRBV6-5	-	-	TRBJ2-6	TGTGCCAGCAGAGAGGGGTCTGGGGCCAACGTCCTGACTTTC	CASREGSGANVLTF
TRBV7-2	-	TRBD2	TRBJ2-7	TGTGCCAGCAGCAGTCCGCTAGCGGGAGAGTTACAGTACTTC	CASSSPLAGELQYF
TRBV6-5	-	-	TRBJ1-1	TGTGCCAGCAGAGGGAAAGCGTGGGCTTTCTTT	CASRGKAWAFF
TRBV4-1	-	TRBD2	TRBJ2-5	TGCGCCAGCAGCCAAGGGCCAGCGGGGGGTCAAGAGACCCAGTACTTC	CASSQGPAGGQETQYF
TRBV27	few	-	TRBJ2-7	TGTGCCAGCAGTTTTGGTTTGAGGTTTTCCTACGAGCAGTACTTC	CASSFGLRFSYEQYF
TRBV9	once	-	TRBJ2-3	TGTGCCAGCAGCGTAAAACTTTACACAGATACGCAGTATTTT	CASSVKLYTDTQYF
TRBV5-1	-	-	TRBJ2-6	TGCGCCAGCAGCATATTGGGTGGGGCCAACGTCCTGACTTTC	CASSILGGANVLTF
TRBV5-1	-	-	TRBJ1-4	TGCGCCAGCAGCTTGGGAACTTCAACTAATGAAAAACTGTTTTTT	CASSLGTSTNEKLFF
TRBV11-2	-	-	TRBJ1-1	TGTGCCAGCACCCCTATCAGGAACACTGAAGCTTTCTTT	CASTPIRNTEAFF
TRBV5-1	-	-	TRBJ2-7	TGCGCCAGCAGCTTGGCTTTCTCAGGAGGGGCCTTCTCCTACGAGCAGTACTTC	CASSLAFSGGAFSYEQYF
TRBV6-5	-	-	TRBJ1-6	TGTGCCAGCGGGGAGGCCATACGGGTTTCACCCCTCCACTTT	CASGEAIRVSPLHF
TRBV2	-	TRBD2	TRBJ2-3	TGTGCCAGCAGTGAAGCGCCGGGACTAGCCGGAGATACGCAGTATTTT	CASSEAPGLAGDTQYF
TRBV29-1	-	TRBD2	TRBJ2-7	TGCAGCGTTGAAGATTCATCGGGGGGGAGAACCTACGAGCAGTACTTC	CSVEDSSGGRTYEQYF
TRBV7-2	-	-	TRBJ1-1	TGTGCCAGCAGCTTATCGGGAGTGAGCGGCACTGAAGCTTTCTTT	CASSLSGVSGTEAFF
TRBV27	-	TRBD1	TRBJ1-2	TGTGCCAGCAGTGCATACTACACAGGGGTTGATGGCTACACCTTC	CASSAYYTGVDGYTF
TRBV19	-	-	TRBJ1-1	TGTGCCAGTAGTCAAACGGTCGTGAGGGGCTTCATGAACACTGAAGCTTTCTTT	CASSQTVVRGFMNTEAFF
TRBV7-3	-	TRBD2	TRBJ2-3	TGTGCCAGCTCTCAGGGCTCCCTAGCGGGGGGCACAGATACGCAGTATTTT	CASSQGSLAGGTDTQYF
TRBV20-1	-	-	TRBJ2-7	TGCAGTGCGACGTATCACTACGAGCAGTACTTC	CSATYHYEQYF
TRBV14	-	-	TRBJ2-2	TGTGCCAGCAGCCAAGGTCGCGGGGGCCTCACCGGGGAGCTGTTTTTT	CASSQGRGGLTGELFF
TRBV7-9	-	-	TRBJ2-2	TGTGCCAGCAGCATACAGGGTGTCGGGGAGCTGTTTTTT	CASSIQGVGELFF
TRBV5-4	-	TRBD1	TRBJ2-7	TGTGCCAGCAGCTTGGGACAGGGTGATATATCCTACGAGCAGTACTTC	CASSLGQGDISYEQYF
TRBV6-2/TRBV6-3	once	TRBD1	TRBJ1-5	TGTGCCAGCAGTTTACGGACAGGGAGGCCCCAGCATTTT	CASSLRTGRPQHF
TRBV6-2/TRBV6-3	-	-	TRBJ1-1	TGTGCCAGCAGCACCAGGAGCATTTCTGAAGCTTTCTTT	CASSTRSISEAFF
TRBV2	medium-sized	-	TRBJ1-1	TGTGCCAGCCGGCTATTGAACACTGAAGCTTTCTTT	CASRLLNTEAFF
TRBV4-3	few	-	TRBJ1-2	TGCGCCAGCAGCCCGACGAGCGGAACAGCTAGTAGGGGCTACACCTTC	CASSPTSGTASRGYTF